Listed below are T cell receptor beta chains from one sample, sequenced in a study of blood T cell repertoires in COVID-19. Profiled with immunoSEQ multiplex PCR; TCRdb holds only in-frame clones, not every one. The data show under 250,000 clones, with roughly 90% seen just once and less than 3.5% held by the top ten. The sample was peripheral blood. The receptors shown here come from a woman aged 60-70 years with acute or convalescent COVID-19. Both conserved end residues are trimmed from each CDR3.

j_call | v_call | cdr3_aa
TRBJ1-2 | TRBV12-5 | ASGLVGGSANYGYT
TRBJ1-4 | TRBV5-5 | ASSLATGGDEKLF
TRBJ2-7 | TRBV7-2 | ASSLRQAGNEQY
TRBJ1-2 | TRBV6-2/TRBV6-3 | ASSYPEVART
TRBJ2-1 | TRBV6-5 | ATIQGGILNEQF
TRBJ2-7 | TRBV7-2 | ASSSTGTDGEQY
TRBJ2-1 | TRBV4-2 | ASSQEPYESSSYNEQF
TRBJ1-4 | TRBV19 | ATTSRVDEKLF
TRBJ2-7 | TRBV28 | ASRLTGPYEQY
TRBJ1-1 | TRBV19 | ASSSGLTEMNTEAF
TRBJ1-2 | TRBV29-1 | SVDYSGNYGYT
TRBJ2-1 | TRBV11-2 | ASTSGRRGEQF
TRBJ2-7 | TRBV11-2 | ASSPRWGDRTYEQY
TRBJ1-1 | TRBV28 | ASSFYRAGTEAF
TRBJ2-1 | TRBV6-5 | ASSAPVGREQF
TRBJ2-2 | TRBV9 | ASSVAAGAGELF
TRBJ1-1 | TRBV7-9 | ASSGTQGTTTEAF
TRBJ2-2 | TRBV5-1 | ASSLIPEGANTGELF
TRBJ2-7 | TRBV6-2/TRBV6-3 | ASSLDYYEQY
TRBJ1-6 | TRBV19 | ASSSMTGRNSPLH
TRBJ2-6 | TRBV9 | ASSVGDNSGANVLT
TRBJ1-1 | TRBV3-1/TRBV3-2 | ASSQVSGGAEAF
TRBJ1-3 | TRBV14 | ASSQDLPRQGGTTIY
TRBJ1-3 | TRBV30 | AWSLGQISGNTIY
TRBJ1-2 | TRBV9 | ASSGGGRHYGYT
TRBJ1-6 | TRBV7-8 | ASSLQGSISYNSPLH
TRBJ1-6 | TRBV19 | ASSIKQSYNSPLH
TRBJ1-4 | TRBV30 | AWSSPNSSGEKLF
TRBJ1-1 | TRBV29-1 | SVEKDTDTEAF
TRBJ1-2 | TRBV3-1/TRBV3-2 | ASREVGQGEDGYT
TRBJ1-5 | TRBV7-2 | ASSLVRQSGQPQH
TRBJ1-5 | TRBV6-5 | ASIDRGQPQH
TRBJ1-1 | TRBV19 | ASSMQGRGNTEAF
TRBJ1-4 | TRBV12-3/TRBV12-4 | ASAEGLSEKLF
TRBJ2-5 | TRBV27 | ASSLSAWGGRETQY
TRBJ1-2 | TRBV12-5 | ASGEGYYGYT
TRBJ2-1 | TRBV5-1 | ASSFSGEFGNEQF
TRBJ1-1 | TRBV19 | ASNREGQGEAF
TRBJ1-6 | TRBV10-1 | ASRQDYNSPLH
TRBJ2-3 | TRBV7-8 | ASSLRQGTDTQY
TRBJ2-1 | TRBV21-1 | ASSQFGQGSYNEQF
TRBJ1-6 | TRBV30 | AWTHRGAGSPLH
TRBJ1-1 | TRBV5-1 | ASSPEVGLAF
TRBJ2-5 | TRBV24-1 | ATSDQADSAYRETQY
TRBJ1-2 | TRBV30 | AWSVRRGHRYGYT
TRBJ1-2 | TRBV25-1 | ASSEPGEDRNYGYT
TRBJ2-7 | TRBV11-3 | ASSPGTGEFYEQY
TRBJ1-2 | TRBV6-2/TRBV6-3 | ASSFFRQGIYGYT
TRBJ1-5 | TRBV28 | ASSSPHGDSRNQPQH
TRBJ1-1 | TRBV6-5 | ASSLQGLNTEAF
TRBJ1-6 | TRBV25-1 | ASSEFTSRANSPLH
TRBJ2-3 | TRBV7-6 | ASSLRAGHTDTQY
TRBJ2-5 | TRBV3-1/TRBV3-2 | ASSQVMDAGSIKGQY
TRBJ2-7 | TRBV19 | ASSLSTGTTYEQY
TRBJ2-3 | TRBV11-3 | ASSPGTTFTDTQY